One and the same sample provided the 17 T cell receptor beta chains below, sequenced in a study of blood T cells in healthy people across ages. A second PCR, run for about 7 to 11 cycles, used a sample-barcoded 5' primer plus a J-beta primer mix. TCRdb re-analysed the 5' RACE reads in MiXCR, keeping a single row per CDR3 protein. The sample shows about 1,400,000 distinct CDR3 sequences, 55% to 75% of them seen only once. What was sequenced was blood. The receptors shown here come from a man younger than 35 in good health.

CDR3 sequence (DNA): TGCAGTGCAACCATGGGGGTGTACGAGCAGTACTTC. It is translated as CSATMGVYEQYF. The genes are TRBV20-1 and TRBJ2-5, with D perhaps given as TRBD1 or TRBD2 (5 bases each). The J call may be in error: the DNA end matches TRBJ2-7 better. Germline V gives CDR1 DFQATT, CDR2 SNEGSKA (reference sequence). The CDR3 covers 12 residues.

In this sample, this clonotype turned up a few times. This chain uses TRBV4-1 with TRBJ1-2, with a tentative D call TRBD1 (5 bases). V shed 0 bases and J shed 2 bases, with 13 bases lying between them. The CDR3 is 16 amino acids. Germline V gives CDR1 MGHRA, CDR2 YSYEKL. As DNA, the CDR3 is TGCGCCAGCAGCCAAGAGACAAACCGGGACAACTATGGCTACACCTTC. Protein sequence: CASSQETNRDNYGYTF.

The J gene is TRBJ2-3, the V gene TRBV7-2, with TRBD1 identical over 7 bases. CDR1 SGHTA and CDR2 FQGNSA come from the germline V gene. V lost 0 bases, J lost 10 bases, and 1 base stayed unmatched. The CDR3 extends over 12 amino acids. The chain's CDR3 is CASSLAGGAQYF. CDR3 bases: TGTGCCAGCAGCTTAGCAGGGGGCGCGCAGTATTTT.

CDR3 nucleotides: TGTGCCAGCACGACGGGGGCCCATAGCACAGATACGCAGTATTTT. This translates into CASTTGAHSTDTQYF. The rearrangement uses TRBV2 and TRBJ2-3; D is possibly TRBD1 or TRBD2 (6 bases each). Germline V lookup: CDR1 SNHLY, CDR2 FYNNEI. The CDR3 runs to 15 residues. Deletions cut 7 bases from V and 0 bases from J, with 14 bases between.

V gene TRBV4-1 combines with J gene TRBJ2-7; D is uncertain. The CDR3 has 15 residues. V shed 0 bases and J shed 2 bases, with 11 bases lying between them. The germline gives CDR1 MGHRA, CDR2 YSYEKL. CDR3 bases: TGCGCCAGCAGCCAAGAGGCTCTTGGGGCCTACGAGCAGTACTTC. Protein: CASSQEALGAYEQYF.

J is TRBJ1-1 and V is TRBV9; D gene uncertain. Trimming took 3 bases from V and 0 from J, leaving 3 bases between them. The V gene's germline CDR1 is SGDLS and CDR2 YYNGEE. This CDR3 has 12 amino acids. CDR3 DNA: TGTGCCAGCAGCGGTTTGAACACTGAAGCTTTCTTT. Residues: CASSGLNTEAFF. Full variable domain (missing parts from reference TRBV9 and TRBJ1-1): DSGVTQTPKHLITATGQRVTLRCSPRSGDLSVYWYQQSLDQGLQFLIQYYNGEERAKGNILERFSAQQFPDLHSELNLSSLELGDSALYFCASSGLNTEAFFGQGTRLTVV.

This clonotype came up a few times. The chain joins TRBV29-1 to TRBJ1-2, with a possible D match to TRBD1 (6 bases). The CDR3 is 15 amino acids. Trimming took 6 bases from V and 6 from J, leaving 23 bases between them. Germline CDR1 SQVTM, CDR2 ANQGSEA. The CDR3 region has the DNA TGCAGCGTCGCATTACCTACAGGGAAGTTTAATGGCTACACCTTC. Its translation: CSVALPTGKFNGYTF.

CDR3 residues: CASSVTEAKNIQYF. CDR3 in DNA: TGTGCCAGCAGCGTGACGGAAGCCAAAAACATTCAGTACTTC. The V and J genes are TRBV11-1 and TRBJ2-4; D call uncertain. Germline V gene lookup returns CDR1 SGHAT and CDR2 FQDESV (reference sequence). Trimming stripped 5 bases from V and 0 bases from J, with 8 bases between. This CDR3 spans 14 amino acids.

Written as DNA, the CDR3 is TGTGCCAGCAGCGAGTCGGGGAGGGGAGCTTTCTTT. Translated, it gives CASSESGRGAFF. V and J are TRBV7-2 and TRBJ1-1, with D perhaps TRBD1 (5 bases). Germline V lookup: CDR1 SGHTA, CDR2 FQGNSA. The CDR3 runs 12 residues. V lost 5 bases and J lost 10, with 14 bases in between.

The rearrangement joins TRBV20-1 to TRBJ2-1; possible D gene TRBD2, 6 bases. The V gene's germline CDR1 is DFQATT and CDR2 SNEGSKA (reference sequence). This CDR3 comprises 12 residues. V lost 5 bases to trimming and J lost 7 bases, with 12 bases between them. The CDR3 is CSASRTTNEQFF. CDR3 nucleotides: TGCAGTGCTTCCAGGACTACAAATGAGCAGTTCTTC.

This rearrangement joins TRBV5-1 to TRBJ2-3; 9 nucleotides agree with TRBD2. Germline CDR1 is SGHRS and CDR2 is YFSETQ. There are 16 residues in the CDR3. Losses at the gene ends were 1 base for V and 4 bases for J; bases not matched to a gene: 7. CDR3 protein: CASSLQAGGPADTQYF. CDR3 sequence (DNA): TGCGCCAGCAGCTTGCAGGCGGGGGGGCCGGCAGATACGCAGTATTTT. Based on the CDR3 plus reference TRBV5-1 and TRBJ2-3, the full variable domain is KAGVTQTPRYLIKTRGQQVTLSCSPISGHRSVSWYQQTPGQGLQFLFEYFSETQRNKGNFPGRFSGRQFSNSRSEMNVSTLELGDSALYLCASSLQAGGPADTQYFGPGTRLTVL.

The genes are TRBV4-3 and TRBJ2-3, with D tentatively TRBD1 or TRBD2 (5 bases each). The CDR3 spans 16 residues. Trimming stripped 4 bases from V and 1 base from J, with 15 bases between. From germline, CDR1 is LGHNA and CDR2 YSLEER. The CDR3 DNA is TGCGCCAGCAGCCGATACGCAGGGAGCGGCACAGATACGCAGTATTTT. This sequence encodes CASSRYAGSGTDTQYF.

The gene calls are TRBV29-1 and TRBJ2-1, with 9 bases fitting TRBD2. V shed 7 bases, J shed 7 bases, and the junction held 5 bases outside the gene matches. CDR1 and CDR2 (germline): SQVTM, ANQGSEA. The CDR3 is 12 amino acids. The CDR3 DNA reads TGCAGCGCCCCGGCGGGGGGGAATGAGCAGTTCTTC. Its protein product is CSAPAGGNEQFF.

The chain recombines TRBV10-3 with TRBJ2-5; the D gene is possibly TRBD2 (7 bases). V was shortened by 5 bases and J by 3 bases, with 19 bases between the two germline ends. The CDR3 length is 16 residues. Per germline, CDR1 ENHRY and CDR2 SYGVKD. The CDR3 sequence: CAISTRVGGEEETQYF. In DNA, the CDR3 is TGTGCCATCAGTACGAGGGTAGGGGGGGAAGAAGAGACCCAGTACTTC.

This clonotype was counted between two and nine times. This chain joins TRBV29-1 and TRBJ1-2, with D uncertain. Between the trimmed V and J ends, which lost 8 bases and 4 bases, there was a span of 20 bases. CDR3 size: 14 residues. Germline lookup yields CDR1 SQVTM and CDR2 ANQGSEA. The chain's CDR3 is CSSTPEEGGYGYTF. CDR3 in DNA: TGCAGCTCAACCCCGGAGGAAGGAGGCTATGGCTACACCTTC.

The DNA of the CDR3 is TGTGCCAGCAGTGAGAGGGTGCACACTGAAGCTTTCTTT. It codes for CASSERVHTEAFF. The chain employs TRBV6-1 and TRBJ1-1; D unresolved. This CDR3 is 13 amino acids long. Germline CDR1 and CDR2: MNHNS and SASEGT. The germline V and J ends were trimmed by 3 bases and 3 bases, with 8 bases remaining between them.

CDR3 protein: CSASTGYEKLFF. The CDR3 DNA follows: TGCAGTGCTAGTACAGGTTATGAAAAACTGTTTTTT. J is TRBJ1-4 and V is TRBV20-1, with a weak D call TRBD1 (5 bases). V shed 3 bases and J shed 6 bases, with 8 bases lying between them. The CDR3 runs 12 residues. CDR1 is DFQATT and CDR2 is SNEGSKA in the germline V gene (reference sequence).